This T cell receptor beta chain was identified during a study of cytomegalovirus exposure and HLA in healthy donors (dated by TCRdb to 2015 to 2018). Regarding the study in general: An earlier analysis of roughly 630 of the donors reported approximately 270 Gb of sequence data and around 110 million unique TCR beta sequences from approximately 180 million T cells. Roughly 290 gigabases of sequencing data and 70 million to 95 million unique TCR sequences made up an early release that covered 640 HLA-typed donors. Of the 398 genotyped donors, over 70% fell in the genetic ancestry cluster associated with self-reported Caucasian donors. The study aimed to test whether signatures of past pathogen exposure could be identified by cataloging public T cell receptors. The T cell repertoires of under 750 subjects were profiled by immunosequencing and related to cytomegalovirus serostatus. A separate validation cohort of about 110 different subjects was used in addition to the 666-subject first cohort. To predict cytomegalovirus infection status, the study brought together high-throughput TCR immunosequencing, statistical association of individual TCRs with disease status, and machine learning. To study patterns of TCR occurrence, a later analysis re-analyzed previously published TCR beta repertoires from more than 550 donors and added high-resolution HLA genotyping. Rather than drawing on any new phenotypic data, the later analysis identified candidate immune exposures from TCR beta sequences and the way those sequences occurred across donors. In an earlier analysis of 500 to 650 of the donors, high-throughput TCR beta sequencing was used to judge whether each TCR beta V gene segment behaved as functional or pseudogenic. Alongside the repertoire data, information on donor age, sex, ethnicity and CMV serostatus was compiled. A later genetic analysis took genome-wide SNP genotypes for 398 of the 666 donors and used that subset as a discovery cohort. Every repertoire in the discovery cohort had been generated on one and the same sequencing platform. HLA typing included class I and class II loci at four-digit resolution. Typing coverage varied by locus: roughly 620-640 donors for A, B, C, DRB1 and DQB1; 522 for DQA1; 600 to 610 for DPA1; more than 450 for DPB1. Because of strong linkage in the cohort, five DR-DQ haplotypes were treated as single units for association and clustering. On average, roughly 240,000 unique TCR beta nucleotide sequences were sequenced per donor among a few hundred genotyped donors of the cohort, with approximately 18% of those sequences being non-productive.

The study at large found these results: In a later analysis, 16,951 TCR beta sequences were associated with specific HLA alleles at a false discovery rate of 0.05. For the cohort, immune exposure information was limited to CMV serostatus. The study gave a list of over 150 TCR beta chains associated with cytomegalovirus. An association between a missense DCLRE1C variant and V-gene and J-gene trimming of TCR beta chains was found in a later genetic analysis and replicated in an independent cohort. A further reported finding was that TCR beta sequences accurately predicted the HLA-A and HLA-B alleles for most subjects in the first cohort. Roughly uniform sequencing depth across donors was assumed in presence/absence analyses, although this assumption may not hold. In a later analysis, most CMV-associated TCR beta chains were found to appear HLA-restricted, with HLA associations seemingly driven largely by CMV exposure. While some public TCRs were present in many individuals, most TCR sequences turned up only very rarely across donors. A cluster of highly shared sequence variants was judged likely to represent a technical artifact of the sequencing pipeline. When HLA alleles, especially DR and DQ, strongly co-occurred, TCR associations were difficult to assign to individual alleles. In a later genetic analysis, fewer N-insertions in productive TCRs were reported among donors in an Asian-associated ancestry cluster than the 666-donor mean. Linkage disequilibrium might explain the correlated functional status among segregating V segments, but an unknown experimental factor could not be excluded. A later analysis reported that several top co-occurrence clusters appeared linked to parvovirus B19, influenza, CMV and Epstein-Barr virus. In a later analysis, the rate of TCR association differed among HLA loci, with DRB1 alleles having the most associated TCRs and HLA-C alleles having the fewest. The authors suggested that the approach could potentially be extended to other disease states and immunological phenotypes. In an earlier analysis of roughly 500 of the donors, most TCR beta V segments appeared in productive rearrangements about 87% or about 30% of the time, broadly matching IMGT annotations. In both the original and validation cohorts, the classifier was reported to diagnose cytomegalovirus status with high specificity and sensitivity. In a later analysis, HLA-associated TCR beta chains were found to be more clonally expanded and to have lower generation probabilities than equally common non-associated chains. Some IMGT-functional V segments, including TRBV6-2 and TRBV6-3, could not be distinguished by the 87-base-pair reads and were therefore excluded. The cohort was sequenced for TCR beta chains only, and without alpha or paired-chain data the features that could be detected were limited. Three of the identified cytomegalovirus-associated TCR beta chains were confirmed in vitro to be specific for cytomegalovirus antigens. Because HLA typing was missing for some donors at each locus, association tests included only the typed subset. The earlier analysis of approximately 590 of the donors excluded 15 to 20 rarely observed V segments, including chromosome 9 orphons, because counts were too low.

Turning to this clone: Its target antigen remains unknown. There are no base qualities to consult, and no much larger clone falls within one base.

The junction carries 18 bases between V and J, which are trimmed by 1 base and 6 bases respectively. The CDR3 covers 16 residues, taking in both the cysteine and the phenylalanine. Just CDR3 DNA is preserved here, 48 bases in frame from base 1. The germline V gene sets CDR1 to SGHTA and CDR2 to FQGNSA. The cohort consisted of approximately 670 healthy bone marrow donors. All cohort members were sampled while nominally healthy, although unrecorded immune exposures were likely present. CMV serostatus was recorded as positive for around 300 and negative for about half of the 666 cohort members, whereas no CMV serostatus was recorded for the donor in question. Every donor gave a peripheral blood sample, and the peripheral blood mononuclear cells from that sample were used for TCR beta sequencing. Genomic DNA extraction from the blood cell samples was performed with the Qiagen DNeasy Blood Extraction Kit.

Library preparation used the immunoSEQ multiplex PCR assay. For the multiplex PCR, a mixture combining 60 forward primers for TCR Vbeta segments and 13 reverse primers for TCR Jbeta segments was used. Amplification of the CDR3 region of rearranged TCR beta genes was performed with a multiplex PCR assay on genomic DNA. On the Illumina HiSeq System, the amplified TCR beta libraries were sequenced as 87-base-pair reads. The study's processing was this. A later analysis tallied around 80 million unique TCR beta chains across the 600 to 700 repertoires, and approximately 12 million of those chains were shared by two or more donors. To remove PCR and sequencing errors, raw reads were error-corrected and collapsed into unique sequences using a nearest-neighbor algorithm that merged closely related sequences. V, D and J gene segments were assigned by aligning CDR3 sequences to IMGT reference sequences. Each retained sequence needed at least a six-nucleotide match to both a V gene segment and a J gene segment. A rearrangement counted as productive if the CDR3 had no stop codons and remained in frame with V and J, and every other rearrangement counted as non-productive. Following IMGT convention, CDR3 was defined as the stretch from the second conserved V-encoded cysteine to the conserved J-encoded phenylalanine. Sequences without an unambiguous match to a single V gene segment were excluded from the earlier analysis of 450 to 750 of the donors. In an earlier analysis of approximately 500 of the donors, a V segment was called functional when productive rearrangements were above 56.7%, and segregating when the standard deviation between donors exceeded 5%. A statistical classification framework was built to diagnose cytomegalovirus status from the catalog of TCR beta chain sequences. A later analysis assigned V and J genes by comparing TCR nucleotide sequences with IMGT/GENE-DB human TR gene sequences. Using the TCRdist pipeline, a later analysis assigned CDR3 sequences along with most-parsimonious VDJ recombination scenarios. In a later analysis, each TCR beta chain was defined by its CDR3 amino acid sequence together with its V-gene family, and reads lacking a unique V-gene family were excluded. To address suspected cross-contamination and a sequencing artifact, a later analysis removed over 500 highly shared, low-generation-probability nucleotide sequences. For each public chain, a later analysis derived a clonal expansion index from normalized ranks of inferred template counts within each repertoire. In a later analysis, generation probabilities were computed using a VDJ recombination model fitted to out-of-frame rearrangements, and the results were checked against IGoR. Hypergeometric tests were used in a later analysis to score TCR-TCR, TCR-HLA and TCR-CMV co-occurrence, with a repertoire-size bias correction applied to the TCR pairs. To estimate false discovery rates, a later analysis permuted the HLA or CMV assignments 20 times. In a later analysis, co-occurring TCRs were grouped with DBSCAN, and TCRdist sequence similarity was added when clustering was performed within HLA-allele-positive subsets. Repertoires with fewer than 30,000 or more than 120,000 public chains, plus five repertoires with anomalous nucleotide sharing, were excluded from co-occurrence clustering. TCRdb stores this immuneACCESS table with in-frame sequences only. Part of the clones is absent; in the studies checked, under half of the shortfall reflects unresolved V genes, and no reason is known for the rest. V, J and clone size were drawn from that table, and D and trimming were deduced from the DNA. The sample table shows approximately 140,000 clones, and 75% to 85% are seen once. 3.5% of the sample is taken by the ten largest.

This receptor was obtained from a human donor in good health. The sequence links TRBV7-2 to TRBJ1-2; the D region possibly corresponds to TRBD1 (6 bases align). The sequencing input was PBMCs. CDR3 sequence: CASSLDRGALVNGYTF. The sequenced DNA: TGTGCCAGCAGCTTAGATCGGGGGGCGTTGGTTAATGGCTACACCTTC.